The present entry profiles one T cell receptor (beta chain) with its context. Contact with a PCR-confirmed or clinician-diagnosed COVID-19 case occurred within 2 weeks of entry. The length of the CDR3 is 14 residues. V shed 4 bases, J shed 2 bases, and the junction held 2 bases outside the gene matches. Germline V lookup: CDR1 MGHRA, CDR2 YSYEKL. This entry belongs to a study of blood T cell repertoires in COVID-19. Study at large: Sites across the United States, Italy and Spain contributed samples from acute and convalescent COVID-19.

Original handling: Quantification of nucleated cells was approximated via reference gene primer amplification. Method: immunoSEQ multiplex PCR; TCRdb's copy keeps in-frame clones and lacks some. For V, J and clone size, that table is used; D and trimming come from the DNA. The sample shows about 140,000 clones, around four fifths of them seen only once. The sequencing sample was made of PBMCs or T cells enriched from blood (not recorded which). The chain carries TRBV4-1 and TRBJ1-3; TRBD1 aligns across 7 bases. The origin of this receptor is a man aged 70-80 years who had been exposed to COVID-19. The CDR3 region is CASSPGTAGNTIYF. In DNA, the CDR3 is TGCGCCAGCAGCCCCGGGACAGCTGGAAACACCATATATTTT.